The clone carrying this TCR beta chain was counted at least ten times. This sample was taken from a study of early T cells in non-severe SARS-CoV-2 infection. The CDR3 loop spans 14 amino acids. CDR1 MNHEY and CDR2 SVGAGI come from the germline V gene. V was pared by 2 bases and J by 10 bases, with 4 bases of the junction left unmatched. TCRdb reprocessed the 5' RACE reads with MiXCR, giving one entry per CDR3 protein. In the table there are 55,000 to 65,000 distinct CDR3 sequences, approximately 13% of which are singletons. The sample was whole blood. V is TRBV6-5 and J is TRBJ1-6; 8 bases align to TRBD1. The clonotype originates from an adult who was a healthcare worker with PCR-confirmed SARS-CoV-2 infection or an uninfected control (not recorded which). This chain's CDR3 is CASSYLNRGSPLHF. The CDR3 nucleotides read TGTGCCAGCAGTTACCTCAACAGGGGGTCACCCCTCCACTTT.